The 31 T cell receptor beta chains given below trace back to one sample, sequenced in a study of vaccination and CD4 T cells after COVID-19. The treatment was: roughly 10-day PBMC culture with coronavirus spike peptide pools or control peptides (ViraFEST assay). An Oncomine TCR Beta short-read assay was used to sequence the DNA from cultured CD4+ T cells. TCRdb analysed the PCR reads with MiXCR anew, one entry per CDR3 protein. The sample lists around 18,000 distinct CDR3 sequences, approximately 50% occurring once. Their specific antigens are unknown. The sequencing used CD4+ T cells from blood, cultured in vitro, collected before SARS-CoV-2 vaccination. These receptors were taken from a human donor who had recovered from COVID-19.

This rearrangement joins TRBV2 to TRBJ1-1; no reliable D call. This CDR3 has 14 amino acids. The germline CDR1 and CDR2 sequences are SNHLY and FYNNEI. With 5 bases removed from V and 2 bases from J, the gap between germline ends came to 12 bases. CDR3 sequence (DNA): TGTGCCAGCAGTTACTACGGAAAAAACACTGAAGCTTTCTTT. Translation gives CASSYYGKNTEAFF.

The rearrangement uses TRBV20-1 and TRBJ2-1; the match to TRBD1 covers 8 bases. The V segment lost 0 bases and the J segment 4 bases; nucleotides outside the gene matches: 5. Germline CDR1 and CDR2: DFQATT and SNEGSKA (reference sequence). The CDR3 extends over 15 amino acids. In DNA form, the CDR3 reads TGCAGTGCTAGAGAAACCGGGACAGGTTACAATGAGCAGTTCTTC. This translates into CSARETGTGYNEQFF.

The table lists this clonotype with a count of one. The rearrangement joins TRBV6-1 to TRBJ2-5, with 8 positions matching TRBD1. The germline CDR1 and CDR2 sequences are MNHNS and SASEGT. The CDR3 covers 14 residues. Germline trimming cut 4 bases from V and 4 bases from J; bases unmatched to any gene: 5. This CDR3 is CASSALDRAETQYF. The CDR3 DNA follows: TGTGCCAGCAGTGCGTTGGACAGGGCAGAGACCCAGTACTTC.

J is TRBJ1-1 and V is TRBV7-3, with 7 bases lining up with TRBD1. Trimming cost V 2 bases and J 6 bases; bases outside gene matches: 6. CDR3 length: 14 amino acids. In germline, CDR1 is SGHTA, CDR2 FQGTGA. This CDR3 reads CASSLGTASAEAFF. The CDR3 coding sequence is TGTGCCAGCAGCTTAGGGACAGCGAGCGCTGAAGCTTTCTTT.

CDR3 in amino acids: CASSPSGTHGYTF. In nucleotides, the CDR3 is TGTGCCAGCAGCCCTAGCGGAACACATGGCTACACCTTC. The chain recombines TRBV28 with TRBJ1-2; D remains ambiguous. The CDR3 covers 13 residues. V was cut by 6 bases and J by 6 bases, with 14 bases left in between. Per the germline V gene, CDR1 is MDHEN and CDR2 is SYDVKM.

V is TRBV4-1 and J is TRBJ2-6, with D perhaps matching TRBD1 (5 bases). The germline V gene has CDR1 MGHRA and CDR2 YSYEKL. The CDR3 has 17 amino acids. Trimming shortened V by 1 base and J by 0 bases, and 10 bases separated the two germline ends. CDR3 sequence: CASSQGGTYSGANVLTF. As DNA, the CDR3 is TGCGCCAGCAGCCAAGGGGGCACCTACTCTGGGGCCAACGTCCTGACTTTC.

This chain links TRBV2 with TRBJ1-2; D may be TRBD1 (5 bases). CDR1 SNHLY and CDR2 FYNNEI come from the germline V gene. The CDR3 contains 11 residues. Trimming removed 2 bases from V and 8 bases from J, with 6 bases in between. The CDR3 region has the DNA TGTGCCAGCAGTGAAACAGGAGGCTACACCTTC. This codes for CASSETGGYTF.

This chain connects TRBV28 to TRBJ1-2; D ambiguous. CDR1 and CDR2 from the germline V gene are MDHEN and SYDVKM. This CDR3 region has 12 residues. Trimming took 5 bases from V and 5 from J, leaving 9 bases between them. CDR3 sequence reads: CASSLDRYGYTF. In DNA form, the CDR3 reads TGTGCCAGCAGTCTAGATCGTTATGGCTACACCTTC.

The chain is built from TRBV18 and TRBJ1-1; possibly TRBD1 for D (5 bases). With 2 bases removed from V and 3 bases from J, the gap between germline ends came to 10 bases. The CDR3 loop spans 14 amino acids. CDR1 and CDR2 from the germline V gene are KGHSH and LQKENI. The CDR3 loop reads CASSPTRGHTEAFF. CDR3 in DNA: TGTGCCAGCTCACCAACACGGGGCCACACTGAAGCTTTCTTT.

As regards this clonotype: Given a much more abundant clone one base away, this may be a read error. V is TRBV7-3 and J is TRBJ2-3; no clear D gene. Per germline, CDR1 SGHTA and CDR2 FQGTGA. With 5 bases removed from V and 4 bases from J, the gap between germline ends came to 10 bases. The CDR3 sequence is 13 residues long. CDR3 in amino acids: CASSLGSADTQYF. CDR3 bases: TGTGCCAGCAGCCTGGGAAGTGCAGATACGCAGTATTTT.

CDR3 loop: CASSEGTGHSPLHF. CDR3 bases: TGTGCCAGCAGTGAAGGGACAGGGCATTCACCCCTCCACTTT. The genes are TRBV25-1 and TRBJ1-6; the match to TRBD1 covers 9 bases. The CDR3 covers 14 residues. CDR1 is MGHDK, CDR2 SYGVNS, per germline. J lost 8 bases, V lost 2 bases, and 1 base had no gene match. The variable domain in full, completed from reference TRBV25-1 and TRBJ1-6, reads EADIYQTPRYLVIGTGKKITLECSQTMGHDKMYWYQQDPGMELHLIHYSYGVNSTEKGDLSSESTVSRIRTEHFPLTLESARPSHTSQYLCASSEGTGHSPLHFGNGTRLTVT.

The chain is built from TRBV21-1 and TRBJ2-3; the D call TRBD2 from the table was never checked on the DNA. TRBV21-1 is flagged as a pseudogene. The CDR3 covers 15 residues. CDR3 residues: CASSKTSGSTDTQYF. CDR3 DNA: TGTGCCAGCAGCAAGACTAGCGGGAGCACAGATACGCAGTATTTT.

This clonotype was seen a few times. This chain links TRBV6-1 with TRBJ2-7; D gene ambiguous. The CDR3 covers 15 residues. Germline CDR1 and CDR2: MNHNS and SASEGT. V lost 5 bases and J 0 bases, leaving 14 bases between the germline ends. The CDR3 nucleotides are TGTGCCAGCAGTCCCACACCTACTTACTCCTACGAGCAGTACTTC. Translation: CASSPTPTYSYEQYF.

The chain joins TRBV7-9 to TRBJ2-3; D possibly corresponds to TRBD2 (6 bases). This CDR3 region has 15 residues. The germline V and J ends were trimmed by 7 bases and 3 bases, with 17 bases remaining between them. Germline CDR1 reads SEHNR; CDR2 reads FQNEAQ (reference sequence). DNA for the CDR3: TGTGCCAGCACCCCAAGGGAGCTAGCGACAGATACGCAGTATTTT. It specifies CASTPRELATDTQYF.

V is TRBV27 and J is TRBJ2-1; no clear D. The germline CDR1 and CDR2 sequences are MNHEY and SMNVEV (reference sequence). V was shortened by 8 bases and J by 8 bases, with 16 bases between the two germline ends. CDR3 length equals 13 residues. CDR3 loop: CASPPCWSHEQFF. The CDR3 DNA is TGTGCCAGCCCCCCTTGCTGGTCCCATGAGCAGTTCTTC.

This rearrangement joins TRBV27 to TRBJ2-6; D is uncertain. Between the trimmed V and J ends, which lost 5 bases and 3 bases, there was a span of 11 bases. Germline V gives CDR1 MNHEY, CDR2 SMNVEV (reference sequence). The CDR3 contains 15 residues. DNA of the CDR3: TGTGCCAGCAGTCCTTTAGTTGGTGGGGCCAACGTCCTGACTTTC. Amino acid sequence: CASSPLVGGANVLTF.

The V call is TRBV2, the J call TRBJ2-7, with 11 bases identical to TRBD2. V lost 1 base, J lost 6 bases, and 5 bases stayed unmatched. Germline lookup yields CDR1 SNHLY and CDR2 FYNNEI. The CDR3 consists of 15 residues. CDR3 nucleotide sequence: TGTGCCAGCAGTGAAGTAAGTCTAGCGGGAGGCGAGCAGTACTTC. Protein sequence: CASSEVSLAGGEQYF. The complete variable domain, with remaining parts taken from reference TRBV2 and TRBJ2-7, reads EPEVTQTPSHQVTQMGQEVILRCVPISNHLYFYWYRQILGQKVEFLVSFYNNEISEKSEIFDDQFSVERPDGSNFTLKIRSTKLEDSAMYFCASSEVSLAGGEQYFGPGTRLTVT.

There are a few counts of this clonotype. This chain uses TRBV7-9 with TRBJ1-3; no definite D call. Germline V gene data show CDR1 as SEHNR and CDR2 as FQNEAQ (reference sequence). The V end was cut by 6 bases, the J end by 0 bases, with 6 bases between. This CDR3 is 13 amino acids long. CDR3 sequence: CASRGLSGNTIYF. The CDR3 DNA reads TGTGCCAGCAGGGGTCTCTCTGGAAACACCATATATTTT.

This clonotype came up a few times. The chain employs TRBV7-6 and TRBJ1-1; 9 bases match TRBD1. Germline CDR1 and CDR2: SGHVS and FNYEAQ. V gave up 2 bases and J gave up 4 bases; unmatched junction bases: 2. This CDR3 has 14 residues. CDR3 amino acids: CASSLSQGATEAFF. CDR3 in DNA: TGTGCCAGCAGCTTATCACAGGGGGCCACTGAAGCTTTCTTT.

This clonotype ranks as large. This sequence joins TRBV7-9 and TRBJ2-7, with D maybe TRBD1 (5 bases). Germline V gives CDR1 SEHNR, CDR2 FQNEAQ (reference sequence). V lost 3 bases and J lost 7, with 16 bases in between. The CDR3 loop spans 14 amino acids. CDR3 loop: CASSLQGGIGEQYF. Here the CDR3 DNA reads TGTGCCAGCAGCTTGCAGGGTGGAATCGGGGAGCAGTACTTC.

The chain is built from TRBV7-9 and TRBJ2-5; D may match TRBD1 or TRBD2 (5 bases each). The V gene's germline CDR1 is SEHNR and CDR2 FQNEAQ (reference sequence). Trimming stripped 5 bases from V and 1 base from J, with 17 bases between. There are 16 residues in the CDR3. The CDR3 region has the DNA TGTGCCAGCAGCCTCTCCGGGGCGGCAGCCCAAGAGACCCAGTACTTC. This gives the protein CASSLSGAAAQETQYF.

This clonotype was found a few times. V is TRBV30 and J is TRBJ1-2; TRBD1 agrees at 8 bases. Germline lookup yields CDR1 GTSNPN and CDR2 SVGIG (reference sequence). Germline trimming cut 3 bases from V and 7 bases from J; bases unmatched to any gene: 10. This CDR3 is built from 14 residues. Here the CDR3 reads CAWRVGQGGTGYTF. CDR3 coding DNA: TGTGCCTGGAGGGTCGGACAGGGAGGGACTGGCTACACCTTC.

This clonotype was seen a few times. V usage is TRBV5-4 and J usage is TRBJ1-1; D is unclear. V dropped 0 bases and J dropped 2 bases, with 8 bases sitting between them. The CDR3 is 14 amino acids. In germline, CDR1 is SGHNT, CDR2 YYREEE (reference sequence). The CDR3 reads CASSLAGINTEAFF. CDR3 DNA sequence: TGTGCCAGCAGCTTGGCGGGGATAAACACTGAAGCTTTCTTT.

CDR3 residues: CSTRQGDWETQYF. CDR3 coding DNA: TGCAGCACCCGCCAGGGAGATTGGGAGACCCAGTACTTC. This chain links TRBV29-1 with TRBJ2-5, with D tentatively TRBD1 or TRBD2 (5 bases each). V was cut by 8 bases and J by 5 bases, with 18 bases left in between. CDR1 is SQVTM, CDR2 ANQGSEA, per germline. CDR3 size: 13 residues. The variable domain in full, with the rest retrieved from reference TRBV29-1 and TRBJ2-5, is SAVISQKPSRDICQRGTSLTIQCQVDSQVTMMFWYRQQPGQSLTLIATANQGSEATYESGFVIDKFPISRPNLTFSTLTVSNMSPEDSSIYLCSTRQGDWETQYFGPGTRLLVL.

The rearrangement links TRBV5-3 to TRBJ2-3; the D gene could be TRBD1 or TRBD2 (5 bases each). TRBV5-3 is sorted into the ORF group, with uncertain function. V lost 0 bases to trimming and J lost 7 bases, with 30 bases between them. There are 20 residues in the CDR3. CDR3 residues: CARSLDGLDRALEGRYTQYF. For the CDR3, the DNA is TGTGCCAGAAGCTTGGATGGCCTAGACCGTGCTCTAGAGGGGCGCTATACGCAGTATTTT.

This rearrangement joins TRBV27 to TRBJ1-1; a possible D gene is TRBD1 (6 bases). V gave up 4 bases and J gave up 1 base, with 10 bases separating them. From germline, CDR1 is MNHEY and CDR2 SMNVEV (reference sequence). The CDR3 is 14 amino acids. CDR3 in amino acids: CASSSWGQNTEAFF. DNA for the CDR3: TGTGCCAGCAGTTCCTGGGGACAGAACACTGAAGCTTTCTTT.

V gene TRBV28 combines with J gene TRBJ1-5; maybe TRBD1 (6 bases). Germline V gene data show CDR1 as MDHEN and CDR2 as SYDVKM. The CDR3 is 12 residues long. The V end lost 6 bases, the J end lost 6 bases, and 9 bases lay between the germline ends. This CDR3 is CASSPQGQPQHF. In DNA, the CDR3 is TGTGCCAGCAGCCCACAGGGTCAGCCCCAGCATTTT.

The chain carries TRBV20-1 and TRBJ2-7; D possibly corresponds to TRBD2 (5 bases). CDR3 length: 11 residues. Per germline, CDR1 DFQATT and CDR2 SNEGSKA (reference sequence). Trimming took off 7 bases at V and 6 bases at J, with 13 bases between the two ends. CDR3 sequence reads: CSVREASEQYF. The DNA for the CDR3 is TGCAGTGTGAGGGAAGCGAGCGAGCAGTACTTC.

The chain carries TRBV25-1 and TRBJ2-3, with 10 bases identical to TRBD1. V lost 3 bases and J lost 2; bases outside the gene matches: 2. The germline gives CDR1 MGHDK, CDR2 SYGVNS. The CDR3 has 15 residues. The DNA for the CDR3 is TGTGCCAGCAGTGAGGGACAGGGGATCACAGATACGCAGTATTTT. This sequence encodes CASSEGQGITDTQYF.

In its sample, this clonotype was seen a few times. V usage is TRBV19 and J usage is TRBJ1-1; 7 nucleotides line up with TRBD1. V trimming: 6 bases; J trimming: 7 bases; junction bases outside the gene matches: 8. Germline values: CDR1 LNHDA, CDR2 SQIVND (reference sequence). The CDR3 totals 13 residues. The CDR3 spells CASRQRGQVEAFF. CDR3 nucleotide sequence: TGTGCCAGTAGACAGAGGGGGCAGGTTGAAGCTTTCTTT. The entire variable domain, with the rest obtained from reference TRBV19 and TRBJ1-1, is as follows: DGGITQSPKYLFRKEGQNVTLSCEQNLNHDAMYWYRQDPGQGLRLIYYSQIVNDFQKGDIAEGYSVSREKKESFPLTVTSAQKNPTAFYLCASRQRGQVEAFFGQGTRLTVV.

The rearrangement joins TRBV5-3 to TRBJ2-1; possible D gene TRBD2, 6 bases. TRBV5-3 is flagged as an ORF with uncertain function. The CDR3 covers 11 residues. With 0 bases removed from V and 14 bases from J, the gap between germline ends came to 9 bases. As DNA, the CDR3 is TGTGCCAGAAGCTTGGGCGGGAAAGAGTTCTTC. It codes for CARSLGGKEFF.